This paragraph covers one T cell receptor beta chain sequence. Its target is not known. The sample is drawn from a study of vaccination effects on CD4 cells after COVID-19. Profiling relied on immunoSEQ multiplex PCR, and the TCRdb table lists in-frame clones only, not all of them. Here the sample spans about 66,000 clones, under 80% being singletons. CDR3 length: 14 residues. V was pared by 0 bases and J by 0 bases, with 6 bases between. Per germline, CDR1 SGHRS and CDR2 YFSETQ. Sequencing was preceded by expansion of antigen-specific CD4+ T cells with viral peptide pools in the ViraFEST assay. Subsequent to a culture period of roughly 11 days, CD4+ T cells were isolated. Vaccination of participants consisted of two doses of either the BNT162b2 or mRNA-1273 vaccine.

The rearrangement joins TRBV5-1 to TRBJ1-1; D not certain. The source of this sequence is a human donor who received a COVID-19 vaccine. The material sequenced was CD4+ T cells from PBMCs cultured with HCoV-OC43 spike peptides, taken after COVID-19 vaccination. Subset: HCoV-OC43 spike overlapping peptide pool stimulation. This chain's CDR3 is CASSLEKMNTEAFF. In DNA, the CDR3 is TGCGCCAGCAGCTTGGAGAAAATGAACACTGAAGCTTTCTTT.